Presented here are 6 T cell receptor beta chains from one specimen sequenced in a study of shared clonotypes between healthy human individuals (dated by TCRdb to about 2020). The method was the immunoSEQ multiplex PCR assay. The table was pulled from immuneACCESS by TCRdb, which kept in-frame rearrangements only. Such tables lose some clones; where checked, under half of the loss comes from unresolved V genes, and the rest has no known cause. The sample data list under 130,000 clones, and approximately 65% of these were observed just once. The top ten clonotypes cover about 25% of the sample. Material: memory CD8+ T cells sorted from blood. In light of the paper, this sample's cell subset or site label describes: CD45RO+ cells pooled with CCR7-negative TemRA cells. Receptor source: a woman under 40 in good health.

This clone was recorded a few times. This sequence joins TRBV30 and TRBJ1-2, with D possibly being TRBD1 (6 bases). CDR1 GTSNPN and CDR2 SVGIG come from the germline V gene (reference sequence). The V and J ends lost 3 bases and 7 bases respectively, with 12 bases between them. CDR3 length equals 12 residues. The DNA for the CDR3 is TGTGCCTGGAGCCCAGGGGATACTGGCTACACCTTC. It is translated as CAWSPGDTGYTF.

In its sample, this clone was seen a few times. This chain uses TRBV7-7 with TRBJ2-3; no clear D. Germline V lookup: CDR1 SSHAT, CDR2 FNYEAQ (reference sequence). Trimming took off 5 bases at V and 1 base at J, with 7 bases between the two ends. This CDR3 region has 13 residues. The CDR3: CASSISRTDTQYF. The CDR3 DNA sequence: TGTGCCAGCAGCATTAGCCGCACAGATACGCAGTATTTT.

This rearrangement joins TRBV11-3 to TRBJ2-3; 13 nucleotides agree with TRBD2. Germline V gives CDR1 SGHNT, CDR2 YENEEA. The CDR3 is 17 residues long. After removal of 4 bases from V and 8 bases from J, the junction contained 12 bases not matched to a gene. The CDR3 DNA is TGTGCCAGCAGCTACCGCCCCGGGACTAGCGGGAAAGTTACGCAGTATTTT. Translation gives CASSYRPGTSGKVTQYF.

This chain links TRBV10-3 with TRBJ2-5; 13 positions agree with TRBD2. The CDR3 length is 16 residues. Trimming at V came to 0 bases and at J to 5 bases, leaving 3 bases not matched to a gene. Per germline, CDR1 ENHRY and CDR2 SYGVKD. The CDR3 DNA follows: TGTGCCATCAGTGAGTCGCGGACTAGCGGGAGTGAGACCCAGTACTTC. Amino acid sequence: CAISESRTSGSETQYF.

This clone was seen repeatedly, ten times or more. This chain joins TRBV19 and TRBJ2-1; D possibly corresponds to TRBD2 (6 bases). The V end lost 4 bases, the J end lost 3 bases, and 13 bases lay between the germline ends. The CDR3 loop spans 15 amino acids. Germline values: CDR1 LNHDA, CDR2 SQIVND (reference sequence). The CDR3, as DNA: TGTGCCAGTAGTACGACTAGTTCTTTCTACAATGAGCAGTTCTTC. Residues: CASSTTSSFYNEQFF. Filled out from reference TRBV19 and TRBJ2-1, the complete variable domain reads DGGITQSPKYLFRKEGQNVTLSCEQNLNHDAMYWYRQDPGQGLRLIYYSQIVNDFQKGDIAEGYSVSREKKESFPLTVTSAQKNPTAFYLCASSTTSSFYNEQFFGPGTRLTVL.

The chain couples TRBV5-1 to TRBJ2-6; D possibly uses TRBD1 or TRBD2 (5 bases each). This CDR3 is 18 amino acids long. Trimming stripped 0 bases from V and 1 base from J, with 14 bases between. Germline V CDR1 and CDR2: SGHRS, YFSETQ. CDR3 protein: CASSLDAGRVSGANVLTF. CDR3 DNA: TGCGCCAGCAGCTTGGATGCAGGGAGAGTGTCTGGGGCCAACGTCCTGACTTTC.